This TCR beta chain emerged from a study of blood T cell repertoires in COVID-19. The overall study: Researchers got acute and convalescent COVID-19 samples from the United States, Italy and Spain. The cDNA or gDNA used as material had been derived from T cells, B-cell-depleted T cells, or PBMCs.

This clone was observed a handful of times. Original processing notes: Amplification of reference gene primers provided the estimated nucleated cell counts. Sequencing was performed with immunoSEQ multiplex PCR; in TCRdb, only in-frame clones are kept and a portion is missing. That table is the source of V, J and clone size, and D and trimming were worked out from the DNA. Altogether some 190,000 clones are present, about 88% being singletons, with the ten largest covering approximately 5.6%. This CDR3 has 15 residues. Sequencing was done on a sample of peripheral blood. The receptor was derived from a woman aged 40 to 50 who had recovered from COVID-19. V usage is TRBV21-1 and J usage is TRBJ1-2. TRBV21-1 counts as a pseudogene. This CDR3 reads CASSKGVAGKYGYTF. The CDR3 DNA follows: TGTGCCAGCAGCAAAGGCGTTGCGGGGAAGTATGGCTACACCTTC.